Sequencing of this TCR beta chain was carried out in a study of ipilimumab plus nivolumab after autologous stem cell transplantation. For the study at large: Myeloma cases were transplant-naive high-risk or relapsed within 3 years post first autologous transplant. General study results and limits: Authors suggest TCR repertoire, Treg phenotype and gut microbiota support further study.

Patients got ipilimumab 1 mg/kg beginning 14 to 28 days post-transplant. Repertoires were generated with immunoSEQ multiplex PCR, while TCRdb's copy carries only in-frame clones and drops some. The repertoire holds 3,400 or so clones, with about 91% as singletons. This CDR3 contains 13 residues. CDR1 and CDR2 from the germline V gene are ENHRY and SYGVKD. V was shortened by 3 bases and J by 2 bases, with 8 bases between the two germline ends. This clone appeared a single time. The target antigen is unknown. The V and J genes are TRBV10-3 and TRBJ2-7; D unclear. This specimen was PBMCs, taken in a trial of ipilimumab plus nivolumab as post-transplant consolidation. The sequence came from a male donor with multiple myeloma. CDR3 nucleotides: TGTGCCATCAGTGACGCACACGCCTACGAGCAGTACTTC. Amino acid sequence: CAISDAHAYEQYF.